This TCR beta chain was retrieved from a study of blood T cell repertoires in COVID-19 (TCRdb year 2020). Regarding the complete study: The collaborator samples originated in the United States, Italy and Spain and spanned the acute and convalescent phases of COVID-19. Where available, HLA class I and class II types were obtained from metadata supplied by the sample provider rather than from assay-based typing. The sample metadata nearly always contained a de-identified subject ID, COVID-19 status, age in years and sex. Deeply sampled blood TCRbeta repertoires from subjects exposed to, actively infected with, or recovered from COVID-19 were included in the dataset. The prospective study material was composed of cDNA or gDNA derived from T cells, B-cell-depleted T cells, or PBMCs. The repertoires were released in a freely available public database intended as a resource for research on the immune response to SARS-CoV-2. Samples came from the ongoing ImmuneRACE study (first 160 participants) plus 1,254 subjects from 6 global collaborators.

General study outcomes and caveats: The quantity of clinical and demographic metadata differed by source and by participant and was supplied without curation.

Points on this clone: What this receptor recognizes is not known. Base qualities were left out, and no much larger clone turns up one base away.

Its CDR3 holds 20 amino acids, cysteine through phenylalanine. Only CDR3 DNA is held: 60 bases, read in frame from base 1. From the germline V gene (reference sequence), CDR1 is MNHEY and CDR2 is SMNVEV. Here V drops 5 bases and J drops 1 base, and the junction holds 19 bases not matched to any gene. TCRbeta CDR3 regions were amplified from genomic DNA using the immunoSEQ Assay, a bias-controlled multiplex PCR. Turning to the authors' computational methods: The number of nucleated cells in each sample was estimated by amplification of reference gene primers within the assay. To quantify the absolute abundance of each unique TCRbeta CDR3 rearrangement, sequence reads were collapsed and filtered. Productive Simpson clonality was computed per sample as the square root of Simpson's diversity index over productive rearrangements. TCRdb retrieved this table from immuneACCESS and kept in-frame rearrangements only. Not all clones are present; in checked studies, unresolved V genes account for under half, and no reason is known for the remainder. V and J calls and clone size are copied from that table; D and trimming were computed from the DNA. In this sample the table shows 350,000 to 550,000 clones, roughly 90% of which occur a single time. Roughly 4.3% of the sample goes to the ten largest clones.

The collaborating institutions used their own protocols to collect whole blood in K2EDTA tubes. For TCRbeta analysis, collaborator samples were shipped as frozen whole blood, as isolated PBMCs, or as DNA extracted from either sample type. The chain is made from TRBV27 and TRBJ2-4; 8 middle bases align to TRBD1. The sequencing input was peripheral blood. The TCR comes from a woman aged 25-40 years with acute or convalescent COVID-19. The CDR3 here reads CASSRLDRGSLGSAKNIQYF. The nucleotide sequence reads TGTGCCAGCAGTCGATTAGACAGGGGTTCTTTGGGTAGTGCCAAAAACATTCAGTACTTC.